This entry lists 8 T cell receptor beta chains sequenced from one sample in a study of blood T cell dynamics during melanoma immunotherapy. Sample time point: pre-treatment baseline. The method was immunoSEQ multiplex PCR; TCRdb's version includes in-frame clones alone and lacks a portion of them. The data contain approximately 9,800 clones, about 88% of them seen just once; the ten biggest clones take up roughly 9.8%. Sample: blood, taken from a patient treated with checkpoint blockade. The receptor set was obtained from a human donor with melanoma.

The gene calls are TRBV5-6 and TRBJ1-4; TRBD1 matches at 8 bases. Losses at the gene ends were 4 bases for V and 0 bases for J; bases not matched to a gene: 14. The CDR3 is 19 amino acids. Germline values: CDR1 SGHDT, CDR2 YYEEEE. CDR3 sequence: CASSLPGGQGPTTNEKLFF. The CDR3 DNA reads TGTGCCAGCAGCCTCCCCGGAGGACAGGGACCCACAACTAATGAAAAACTGTTTTTT. Full variable domain (rest looked up from reference TRBV5-6 and TRBJ1-4): DAGVTQSPTHLIKTRGQQVTLRCSPKSGHDTVSWYQQALGQGPQFIFQYYEEEERQRGNFPDRFSGHQFPNYSSELNVNALLLGDSALYLCASSLPGGQGPTTNEKLFFGSGTQLSVL.

CDR3 residues: CASSDAGPGETQYF. Here the CDR3 DNA reads TGTGCCAGCAGTGATGCAGGGCCAGGGGAGACCCAGTACTTC. The chain is built from TRBV2 and TRBJ2-5, with TRBD1 as a possible D gene (5 bases). From germline, CDR1 is SNHLY and CDR2 FYNNEI. The ends were cut back, 3 bases at V and 5 bases at J, with 13 bases in the middle. This CDR3 contains 14 residues.

The chain has TRBV28 and TRBJ1-5; 11 bases are a match to TRBD1. Trimming took 6 bases from V and 9 from J; bases not matched to a gene: 10. Germline V gives CDR1 MDHEN, CDR2 SYDVKM. This CDR3 comprises 15 residues. CDR3 amino acids: CASRGQGVLSGPQHF. DNA of the CDR3: TGTGCCAGCAGGGGACAGGGGGTTCTATCAGGGCCCCAGCATTTT.

The V and J genes are TRBV19 and TRBJ2-3; either TRBD1 or TRBD2 may supply D (5 bases each). The ends were cut back, 1 base at V and 3 bases at J, with 17 bases in the middle. The V gene's germline CDR1 is LNHDA and CDR2 SQIVND (reference sequence). This CDR3 contains 17 residues. The CDR3 sequence: CASSIGVRHRRTDTQYF. The DNA of the CDR3 is TGTGCCAGTAGTATAGGGGTACGGCACAGGAGGACAGATACGCAGTATTTT. Complete variable domain (other parts from reference TRBV19 and TRBJ2-3): DGGITQSPKYLFRKEGQNVTLSCEQNLNHDAMYWYRQDPGQGLRLIYYSQIVNDFQKGDIAEGYSVSREKKESFPLTVTSAQKNPTAFYLCASSIGVRHRRTDTQYFGPGTRLTVL.

The chain employs TRBV14 and TRBJ2-3; no clear D. V lost 4 bases and J lost 4, with 9 bases in between. There are 13 residues in the CDR3. Germline V gives CDR1 SGHDN, CDR2 FVKESK. The CDR3 sequence is CASSRIQADTQYF. The CDR3 DNA reads as TGTGCCAGCAGCCGGATTCAAGCAGATACGCAGTATTTT. The entire variable domain, with the rest obtained from reference TRBV14 and TRBJ2-3, is as follows: EAGVTQFPSHSVIEKGQTVTLRCDPISGHDNLYWYRRVMGKEIKFLLHFVKESKQDESGMPNNRFLAERTGGTYSTLKVQPAELEDSGVYFCASSRIQADTQYFGPGTRLTVL.

The chain carries TRBV15 and TRBJ1-5; weak D call: TRBD1 (6 bases). V lost 5 bases to trimming and J lost 4 bases, with 18 bases between them. The length of the CDR3 is 16 residues. Per germline, CDR1 LNHNV and CDR2 YYDKDF (reference sequence). The DNA for the CDR3 is TGTGCCACCAGCTCCCCGACAGGAGTAAGGAATCAGCCCCAGCATTTT. The encoded protein is CATSSPTGVRNQPQHF.

This clone has only a few counts. V usage is TRBV6-5 and J usage is TRBJ1-5; 7 positions agree with TRBD1. After removal of 6 bases from V and 2 bases from J, the junction contained 4 bases not matched to a gene. The CDR3 extends over 14 amino acids. Looked up from germline, CDR1 is MNHEY and CDR2 is SVGAGI. CDR3 nucleotide sequence: TGTGCCAGCAGGGGAGGGGGCGGCAATCAGCCCCAGCATTTT. The encoded protein is CASRGGGGNQPQHF.

The V and J genes are TRBV27 and TRBJ2-3; D may be TRBD2 (5 bases). The CDR3 consists of 17 residues. The V and J ends lost 6 bases and 4 bases respectively, with 23 bases between them. CDR1 MNHEY and CDR2 SMNVEV come from the germline V gene (reference sequence). The CDR3: CASSLGNSILDADTQYF. The CDR3 region has the DNA TGTGCCAGCAGCTTAGGGAATTCGATACTAGACGCAGATACGCAGTATTTT.